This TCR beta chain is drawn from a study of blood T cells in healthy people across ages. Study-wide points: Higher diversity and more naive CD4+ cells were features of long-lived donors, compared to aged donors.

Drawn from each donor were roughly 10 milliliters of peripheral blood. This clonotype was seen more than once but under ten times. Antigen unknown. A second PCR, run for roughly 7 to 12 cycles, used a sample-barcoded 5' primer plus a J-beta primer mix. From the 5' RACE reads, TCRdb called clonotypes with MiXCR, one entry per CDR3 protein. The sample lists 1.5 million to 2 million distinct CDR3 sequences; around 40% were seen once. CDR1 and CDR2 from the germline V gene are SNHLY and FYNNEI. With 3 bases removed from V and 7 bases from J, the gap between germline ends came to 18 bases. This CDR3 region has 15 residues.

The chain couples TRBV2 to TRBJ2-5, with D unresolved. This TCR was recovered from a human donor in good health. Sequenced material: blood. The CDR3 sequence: CASSEEYGRAGTQYF. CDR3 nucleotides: TGTGCCAGCAGTGAGGAATACGGCCGAGCCGGGACCCAGTACTTC. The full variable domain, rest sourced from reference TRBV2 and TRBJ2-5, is EPEVTQTPSHQVTQMGQEVILRCVPISNHLYFYWYRQILGQKVEFLVSFYNNEISEKSEIFDDQFSVERPDGSNFTLKIRSTKLEDSAMYFCASSEEYGRAGTQYFGPGTRLLVL.